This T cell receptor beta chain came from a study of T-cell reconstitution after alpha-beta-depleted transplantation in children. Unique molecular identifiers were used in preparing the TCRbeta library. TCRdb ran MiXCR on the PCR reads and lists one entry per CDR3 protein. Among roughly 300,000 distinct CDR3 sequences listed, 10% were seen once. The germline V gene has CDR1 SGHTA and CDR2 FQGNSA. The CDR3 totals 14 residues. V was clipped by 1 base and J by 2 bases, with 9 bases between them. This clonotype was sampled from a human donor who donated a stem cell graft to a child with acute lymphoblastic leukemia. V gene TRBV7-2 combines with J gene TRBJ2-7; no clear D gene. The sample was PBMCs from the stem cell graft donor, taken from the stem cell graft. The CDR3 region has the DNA TGTGCCAGCAGCTTAGAGGACGGACCCTACGAGCAGTACTTC. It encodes CASSLEDGPYEQYF.